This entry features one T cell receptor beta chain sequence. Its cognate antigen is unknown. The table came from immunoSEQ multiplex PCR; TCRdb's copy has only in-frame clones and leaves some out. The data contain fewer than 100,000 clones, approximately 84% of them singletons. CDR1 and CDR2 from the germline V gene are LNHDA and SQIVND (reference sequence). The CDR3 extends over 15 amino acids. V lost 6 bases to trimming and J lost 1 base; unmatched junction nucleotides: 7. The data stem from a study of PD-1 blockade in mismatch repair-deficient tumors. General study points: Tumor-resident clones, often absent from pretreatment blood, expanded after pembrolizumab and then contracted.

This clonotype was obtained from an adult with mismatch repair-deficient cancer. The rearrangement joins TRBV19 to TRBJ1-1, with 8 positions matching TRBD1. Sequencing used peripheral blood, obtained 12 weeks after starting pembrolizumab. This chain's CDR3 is CASRDPGGRNTEAFF. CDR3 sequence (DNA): TGTGCCAGTAGAGACCCAGGGGGCAGGAACACTGAAGCTTTCTTT.